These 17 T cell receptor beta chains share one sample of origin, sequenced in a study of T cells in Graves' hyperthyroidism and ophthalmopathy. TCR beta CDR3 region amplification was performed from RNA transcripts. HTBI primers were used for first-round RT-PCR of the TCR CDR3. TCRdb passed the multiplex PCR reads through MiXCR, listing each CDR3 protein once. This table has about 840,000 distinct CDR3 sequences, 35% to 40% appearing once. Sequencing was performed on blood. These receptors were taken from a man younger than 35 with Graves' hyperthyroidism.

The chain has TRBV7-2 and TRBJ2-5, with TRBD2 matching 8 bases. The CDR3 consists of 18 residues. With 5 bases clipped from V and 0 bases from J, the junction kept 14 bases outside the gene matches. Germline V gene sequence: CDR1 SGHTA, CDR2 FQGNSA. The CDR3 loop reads CASSQDGTGGPYQETQYF. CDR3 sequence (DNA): TGTGCCAGCAGCCAAGATGGAACGGGGGGGCCGTACCAAGAGACCCAGTACTTC.

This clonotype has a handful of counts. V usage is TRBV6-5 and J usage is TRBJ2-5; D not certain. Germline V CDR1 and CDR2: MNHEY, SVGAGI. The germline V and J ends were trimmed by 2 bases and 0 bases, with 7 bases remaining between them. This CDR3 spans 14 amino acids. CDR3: CASSYGINQETQYF. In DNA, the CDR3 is TGTGCCAGCAGTTACGGGATAAACCAAGAGACCCAGTACTTC.

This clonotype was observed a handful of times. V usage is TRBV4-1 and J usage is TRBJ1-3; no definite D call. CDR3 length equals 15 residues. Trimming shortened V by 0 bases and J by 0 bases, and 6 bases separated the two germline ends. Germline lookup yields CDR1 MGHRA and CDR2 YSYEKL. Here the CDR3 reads CASSQDEGSGNTIYF. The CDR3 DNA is TGCGCCAGCAGCCAAGATGAGGGCTCTGGAAACACCATATATTTT.

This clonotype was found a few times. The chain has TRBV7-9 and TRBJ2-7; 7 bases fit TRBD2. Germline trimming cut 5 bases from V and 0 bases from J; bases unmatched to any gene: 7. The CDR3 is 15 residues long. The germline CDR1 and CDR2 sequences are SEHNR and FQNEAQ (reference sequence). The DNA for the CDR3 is TGTGCCAGCAGCCGTAGCGGGTCCTTCTCCTACGAGCAGTACTTC. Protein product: CASSRSGSFSYEQYF.

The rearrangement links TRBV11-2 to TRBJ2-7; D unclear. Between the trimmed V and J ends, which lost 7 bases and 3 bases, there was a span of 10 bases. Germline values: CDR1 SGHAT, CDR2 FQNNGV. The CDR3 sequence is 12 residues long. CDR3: CASKDNNYEQYF. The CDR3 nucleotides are TGTGCCAGCAAGGATAACAACTACGAGCAGTACTTC.

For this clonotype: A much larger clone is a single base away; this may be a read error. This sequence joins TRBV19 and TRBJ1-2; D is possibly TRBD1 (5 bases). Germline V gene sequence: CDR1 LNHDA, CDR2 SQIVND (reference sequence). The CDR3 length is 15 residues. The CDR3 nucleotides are TGTGCCAATAGTATCGGAGCAGGGCCTAACTATGGCTACACCTTC. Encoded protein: CANSIGAGPNYGYTF. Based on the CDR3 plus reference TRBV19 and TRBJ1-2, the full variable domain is DGGITQSPKYLFRKEGQNVTLSCEQNLNHDAMYWYRQDPGQGLRLIYYSQIVNDFQKGDIAEGYSVSREKKESFPLTVTSAQKNPTAFYLCANSIGAGPNYGYTFGSGTRLTVV.

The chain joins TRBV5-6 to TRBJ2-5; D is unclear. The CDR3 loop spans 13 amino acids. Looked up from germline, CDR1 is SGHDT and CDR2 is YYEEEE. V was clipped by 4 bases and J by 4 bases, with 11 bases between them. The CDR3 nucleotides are TGTGCCAGCAGCCCTCAAGGAGCAGAGACCCAGTACTTC. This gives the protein CASSPQGAETQYF. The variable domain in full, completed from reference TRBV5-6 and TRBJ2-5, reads DAGVTQSPTHLIKTRGQQVTLRCSPKSGHDTVSWYQQALGQGPQFIFQYYEEEERQRGNFPDRFSGHQFPNYSSELNVNALLLGDSALYLCASSPQGAETQYFGPGTRLLVL.

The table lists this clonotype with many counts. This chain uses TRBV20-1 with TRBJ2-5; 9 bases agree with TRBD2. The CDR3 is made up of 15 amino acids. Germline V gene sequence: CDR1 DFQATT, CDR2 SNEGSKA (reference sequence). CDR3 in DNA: TGCACCCCTGGGCGGGAGGGCCTGGAGGAGGAGACCCAGTACTTC. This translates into CTPGREGLEEETQYF.

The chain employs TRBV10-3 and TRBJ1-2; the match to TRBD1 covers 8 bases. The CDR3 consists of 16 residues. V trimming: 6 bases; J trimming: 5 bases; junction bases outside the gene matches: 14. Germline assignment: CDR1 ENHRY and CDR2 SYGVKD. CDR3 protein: CAISQDPGQARYGYTF. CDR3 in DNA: TGTGCCATCAGCCAAGACCCGGGACAGGCGAGATATGGCTACACCTTC.

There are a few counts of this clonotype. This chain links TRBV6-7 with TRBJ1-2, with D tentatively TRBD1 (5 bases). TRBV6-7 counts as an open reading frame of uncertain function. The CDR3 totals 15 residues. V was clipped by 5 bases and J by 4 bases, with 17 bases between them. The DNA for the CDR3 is TGTGCCAGCAGTCTTTACCGGGACGCCCGCTATGGCTACACCTTC. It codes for CASSLYRDARYGYTF.

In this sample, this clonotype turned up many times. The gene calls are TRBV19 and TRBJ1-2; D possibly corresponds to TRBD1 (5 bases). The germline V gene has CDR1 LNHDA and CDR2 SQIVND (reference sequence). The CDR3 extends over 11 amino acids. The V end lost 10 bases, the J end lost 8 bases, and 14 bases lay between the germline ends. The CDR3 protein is CATRAAGGYTF. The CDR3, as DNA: TGTGCCACCAGGGCGGCGGGAGGCTACACCTTC.

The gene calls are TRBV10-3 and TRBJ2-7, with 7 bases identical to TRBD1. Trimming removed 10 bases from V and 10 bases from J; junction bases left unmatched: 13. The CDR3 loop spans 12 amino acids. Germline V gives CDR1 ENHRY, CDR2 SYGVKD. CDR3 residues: CATAGDRVPQYF. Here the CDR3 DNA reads TGTGCCACCGCCGGAGACAGGGTACCTCAGTACTTC.

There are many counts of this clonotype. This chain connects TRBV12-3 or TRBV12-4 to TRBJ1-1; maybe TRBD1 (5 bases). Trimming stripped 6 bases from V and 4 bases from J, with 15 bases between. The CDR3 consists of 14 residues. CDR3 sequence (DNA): TGTGCCAGCAGCCCCGGGACGGTGGGCACTGAAGCTTTCTTT. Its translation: CASSPGTVGTEAFF.

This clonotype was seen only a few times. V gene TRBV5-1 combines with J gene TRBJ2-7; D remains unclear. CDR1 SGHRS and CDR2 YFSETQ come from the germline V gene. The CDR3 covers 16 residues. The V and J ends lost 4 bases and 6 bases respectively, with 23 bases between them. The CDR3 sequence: CASSAPGPTLASEQYF. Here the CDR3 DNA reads TGCGCCAGCAGCGCCCCCGGGCCCACATTAGCCTCCGAGCAGTACTTC.

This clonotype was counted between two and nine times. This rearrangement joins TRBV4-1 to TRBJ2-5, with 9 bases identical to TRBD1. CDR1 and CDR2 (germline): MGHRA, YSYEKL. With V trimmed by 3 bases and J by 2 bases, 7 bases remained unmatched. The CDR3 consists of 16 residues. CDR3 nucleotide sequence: TGCGCCAGCAGCCAGAGTTCCGGGACAGGGCAAGAGACCCAGTACTTC. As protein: CASSQSSGTGQETQYF.

The DNA for the CDR3 is TGCAGTGCCCCCACTAACGCTGAAGCTTTCTTT. It translates to CSAPTNAEAFF. The chain couples TRBV20-1 to TRBJ1-1; unclear D gene. Germline assignment: CDR1 DFQATT and CDR2 SNEGSKA (reference sequence). The V gene lost 6 bases and the J gene lost 6 bases, with 11 bases spanning the gap. The CDR3 length is 11 residues.

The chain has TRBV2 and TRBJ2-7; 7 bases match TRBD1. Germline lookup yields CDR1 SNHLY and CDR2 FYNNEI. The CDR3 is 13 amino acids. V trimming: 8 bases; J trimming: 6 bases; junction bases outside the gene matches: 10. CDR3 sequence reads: CASLPGTASEQYF. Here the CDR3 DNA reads TGTGCCAGCCTACCCGGGACAGCCTCCGAGCAGTACTTC.